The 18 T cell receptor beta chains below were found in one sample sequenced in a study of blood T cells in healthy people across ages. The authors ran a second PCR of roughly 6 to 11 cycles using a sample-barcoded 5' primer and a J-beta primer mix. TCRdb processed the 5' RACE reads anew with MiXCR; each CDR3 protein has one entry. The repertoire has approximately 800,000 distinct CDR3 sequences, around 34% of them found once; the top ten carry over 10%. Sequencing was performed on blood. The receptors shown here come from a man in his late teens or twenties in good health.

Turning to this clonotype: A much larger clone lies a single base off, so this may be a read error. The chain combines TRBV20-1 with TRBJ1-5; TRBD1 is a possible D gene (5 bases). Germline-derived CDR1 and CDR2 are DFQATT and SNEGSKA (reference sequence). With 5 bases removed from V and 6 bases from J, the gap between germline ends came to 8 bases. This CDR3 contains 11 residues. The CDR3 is CSAGQGQPQHF. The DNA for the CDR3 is TGCAGTGCTGGGCAGGGTCAGCCCCAGCATTTT.

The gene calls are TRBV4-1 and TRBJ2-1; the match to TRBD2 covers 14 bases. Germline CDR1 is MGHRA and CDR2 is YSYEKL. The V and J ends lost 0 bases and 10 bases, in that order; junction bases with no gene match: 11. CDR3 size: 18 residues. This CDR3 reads CASSQDRGTSGSLREQFF. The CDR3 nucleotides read TGCGCCAGCAGCCAAGATCGAGGGACTAGCGGGAGTCTCAGGGAGCAGTTCTTC.

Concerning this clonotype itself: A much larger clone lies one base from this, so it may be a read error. CDR3 amino acids: CASSLLGDGCTF. For the CDR3, the DNA is TGCGCCAGCAGCTTACTCGGGGATGGCTGCACCTTC. The V gene is TRBV5-1, the J gene TRBJ1-2, with D hard to call. The CDR3 totals 12 residues. CDR1 is SGHRS, CDR2 YFSETQ, per germline. The whole variable domain, remainder taken from reference TRBV5-1 and TRBJ1-2, is KAGVTQTPRYLIKTRGQQVTLSCSPISGHRSVSWYQQTPGQGLQFLFEYFSETQRNKGNFPGRFSGRQFSNSRSEMNVSTLELGDSALYLCASSLLGDGCTFGSGTRLTVV.

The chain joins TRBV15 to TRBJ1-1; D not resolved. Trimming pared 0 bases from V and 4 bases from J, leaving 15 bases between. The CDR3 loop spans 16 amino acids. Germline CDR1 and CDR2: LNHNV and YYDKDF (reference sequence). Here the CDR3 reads CATSRDYGDGSTEAFF. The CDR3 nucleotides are TGTGCCACCAGCAGAGATTACGGGGATGGAAGCACTGAAGCTTTCTTT.

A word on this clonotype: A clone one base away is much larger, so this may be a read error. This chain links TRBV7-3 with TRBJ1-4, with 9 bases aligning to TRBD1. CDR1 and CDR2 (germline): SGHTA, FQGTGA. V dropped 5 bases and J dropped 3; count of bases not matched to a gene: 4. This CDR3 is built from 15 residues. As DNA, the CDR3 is TGTGCCAGCAGCCCCACAGGGGGCCCTAATGAAAAACTGTTTTTT. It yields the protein CASSPTGGPNEKLFF. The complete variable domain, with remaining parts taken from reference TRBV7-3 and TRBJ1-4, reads GAGVSQTPSNKVTEKGKYVELRCDPISGHTALYWYRQSLGQGPEFLIYFQGTGAADDSGLPNDRFFAVRPEGSVSTLKIQRTERGDSAVYLCASSPTGGPNEKLFFGSGTQLSVL.

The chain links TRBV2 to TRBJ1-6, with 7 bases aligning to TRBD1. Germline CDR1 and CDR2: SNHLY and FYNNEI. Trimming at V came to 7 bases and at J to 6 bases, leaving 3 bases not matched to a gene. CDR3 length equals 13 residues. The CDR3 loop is CASTRQGNSPLHF. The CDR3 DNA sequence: TGTGCCAGCACCCGACAGGGTAATTCACCCCTCCACTTT.

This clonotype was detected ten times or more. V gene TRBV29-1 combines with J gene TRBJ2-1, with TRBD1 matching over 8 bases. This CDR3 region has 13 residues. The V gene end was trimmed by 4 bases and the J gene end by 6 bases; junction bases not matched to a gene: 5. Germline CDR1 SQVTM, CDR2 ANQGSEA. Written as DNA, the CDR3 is TGCAGCGTTGGACAGGGGAGTCGCAATGAGCAGTTCTTC. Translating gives CSVGQGSRNEQFF.

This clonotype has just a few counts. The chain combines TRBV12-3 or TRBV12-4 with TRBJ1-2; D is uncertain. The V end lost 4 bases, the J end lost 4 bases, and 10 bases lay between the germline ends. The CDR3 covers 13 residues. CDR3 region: CASSSPDRYGYTF. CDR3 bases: TGTGCCAGCAGTTCCCCGGACCGCTATGGCTACACCTTC.

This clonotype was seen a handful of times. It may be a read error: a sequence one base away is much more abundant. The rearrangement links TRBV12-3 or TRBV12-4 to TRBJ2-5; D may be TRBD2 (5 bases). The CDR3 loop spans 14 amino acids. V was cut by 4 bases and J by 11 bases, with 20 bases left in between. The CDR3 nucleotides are TGTGCCAGCAGTTCTCGGGGTCCCGGGAATGAGCAGTACTTC. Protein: CASSSRGPGNEQYF.

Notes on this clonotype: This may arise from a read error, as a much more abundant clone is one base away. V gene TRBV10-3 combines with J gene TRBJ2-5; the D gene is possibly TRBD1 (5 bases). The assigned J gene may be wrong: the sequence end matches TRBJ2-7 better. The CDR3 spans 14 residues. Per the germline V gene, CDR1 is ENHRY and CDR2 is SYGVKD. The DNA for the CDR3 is TGTGCCATCAGTGAGAAGACACAGGAGTGCGAGCAGTACTTC. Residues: CAISEKTQECEQYF.

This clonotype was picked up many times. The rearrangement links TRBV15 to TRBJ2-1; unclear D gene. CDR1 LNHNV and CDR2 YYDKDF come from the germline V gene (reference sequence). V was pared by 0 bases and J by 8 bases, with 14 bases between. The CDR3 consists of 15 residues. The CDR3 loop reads CATSREIGAGDEQFF. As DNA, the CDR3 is TGTGCCACCAGCAGAGAAATCGGAGCTGGCGATGAGCAGTTCTTC.

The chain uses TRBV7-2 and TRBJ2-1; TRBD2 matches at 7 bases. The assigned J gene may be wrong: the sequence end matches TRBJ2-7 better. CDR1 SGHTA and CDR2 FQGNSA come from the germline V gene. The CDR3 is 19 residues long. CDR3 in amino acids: CASSRRWTGTTLSYNEQYF. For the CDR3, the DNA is TGTGCCAGCAGCCGTCGGTGGACCGGGACTACGCTATCCTACAATGAGCAGTACTTC.

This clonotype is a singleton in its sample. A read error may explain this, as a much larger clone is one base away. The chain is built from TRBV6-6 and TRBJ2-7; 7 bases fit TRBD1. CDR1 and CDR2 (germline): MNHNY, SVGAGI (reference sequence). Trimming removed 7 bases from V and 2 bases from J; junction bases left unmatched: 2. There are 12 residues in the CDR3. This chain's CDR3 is CASTGQAYEQYF. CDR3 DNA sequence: TGTGCCAGCACTGGACAGGCCTACGAGCAGTACTTC.

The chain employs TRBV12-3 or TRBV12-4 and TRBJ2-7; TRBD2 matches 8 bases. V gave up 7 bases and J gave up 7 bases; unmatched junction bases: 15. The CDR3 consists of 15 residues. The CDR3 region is CASTSGLAGFNEQYF. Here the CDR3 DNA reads TGTGCCAGCACCTCAGGCCTAGCGGGCTTCAATGAGCAGTACTTC.

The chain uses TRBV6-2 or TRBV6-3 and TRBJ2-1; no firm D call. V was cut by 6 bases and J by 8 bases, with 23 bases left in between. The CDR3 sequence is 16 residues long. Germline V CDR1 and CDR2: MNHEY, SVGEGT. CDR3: CASRPERDTEWHEQFF. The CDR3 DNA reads TGTGCCAGCAGGCCCGAACGCGACACAGAATGGCATGAGCAGTTCTTC.

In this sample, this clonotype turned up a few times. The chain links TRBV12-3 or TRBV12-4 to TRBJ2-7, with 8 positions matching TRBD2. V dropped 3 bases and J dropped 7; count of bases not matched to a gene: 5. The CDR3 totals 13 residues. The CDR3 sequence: CASSLGLEGEQYF. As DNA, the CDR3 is TGTGCCAGCAGTTTGGGACTAGAGGGTGAGCAGTACTTC.

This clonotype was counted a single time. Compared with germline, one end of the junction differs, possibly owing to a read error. The CDR3 spells CSGAGPILETQYF. Here the CDR3 DNA reads TGCAGTGGAGCGGGGCCTATCTTAGAGACCCAGTATTTC. The chain uses TRBV20-1 and TRBJ2-5; 7 positions match TRBD2. Germline CDR1 and CDR2: DFQATT and SNEGSKA (reference sequence). The CDR3 has 13 residues.

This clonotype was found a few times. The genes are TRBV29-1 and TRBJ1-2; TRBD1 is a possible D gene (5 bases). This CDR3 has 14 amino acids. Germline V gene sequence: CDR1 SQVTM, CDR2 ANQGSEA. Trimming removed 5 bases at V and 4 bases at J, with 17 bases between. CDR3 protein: CSVTRGQGSYGYTF. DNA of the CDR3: TGCAGCGTTACCAGAGGGCAGGGTAGCTATGGCTACACCTTC.